The 30 T cell receptor beta chains below were found in one sample sequenced in a study of cytomegalovirus exposure and HLA in healthy donors. The PCR made use of 60 Vbeta and 13 Jbeta primers. The protocol was immunoSEQ multiplex PCR, while the TCRdb copy is restricted to in-frame clones and leaves out a portion. Counted here are about 140,000 clones, roughly 66% occurring once; the ten biggest clones make up 5.5% to 7%. Sequencing was done on a sample of PBMCs. The source of these receptors is a woman aged 55 to 70 in good health and CMV-seronegative.

In its sample, this clone was seen a few times. The gene calls are TRBV5-6 and TRBJ2-1, with 8 bases fitting TRBD1. Germline CDR1 is SGHDT and CDR2 is YYEEEE. The CDR3 consists of 15 residues. The ends lost 4 bases at V and 6 bases at J; junction bases unmatched: 9. CDR3 loop: CASSNQGAAGNEQFF. In DNA form, the CDR3 reads TGTGCCAGCAGCAATCAGGGGGCCGCTGGCAATGAGCAGTTCTTC.

The chain carries TRBV6-5 and TRBJ2-7; 7 positions agree with TRBD2. This CDR3 is 13 amino acids long. V trimming: 5 bases; J trimming: 3 bases; junction bases outside the gene matches: 4. Germline CDR1 is MNHEY and CDR2 is SVGAGI. CDR3 sequence (DNA): TGTGCCAGCAGTCAGGGAGGGAACTACGAGCAGTACTTC. Amino acid sequence: CASSQGGNYEQYF.

The V call is TRBV7-2, the J call TRBJ2-2; 7 bases match TRBD2. The CDR3 spans 15 residues. Germline CDR1 SGHTA, CDR2 FQGNSA. V gave up 3 bases and J gave up 4 bases; unmatched junction bases: 5. The CDR3 here is CASSFGGMGTGELFF. CDR3 DNA: TGTGCCAGCAGCTTCGGGGGGATGGGCACCGGGGAGCTGTTTTTT.

The rearrangement links TRBV5-4 to TRBJ1-1; D unresolved. This CDR3 comprises 13 residues. The ends were cut back, 0 bases at V and 7 bases at J, with 10 bases in the middle. The V gene's germline CDR1 is SGHNT and CDR2 YYREEE (reference sequence). The CDR3 protein is CASSLGAQFEAFF. The CDR3 coding sequence is TGTGCCAGCAGCTTGGGCGCCCAATTTGAAGCTTTCTTT.

V usage is TRBV5-1 and J usage is TRBJ2-7; D unresolved. V lost 1 base, J lost 3 bases, and 11 bases lay in between. Per the germline V gene, CDR1 is SGHRS and CDR2 is YFSETQ. There are 14 residues in the CDR3. CDR3 bases: TGCGCCAGCAGCTTGCAGGTAGTAGACTACGAGCAGTACTTC. This sequence encodes CASSLQVVDYEQYF. Looking up the rest from reference TRBV5-1 and TRBJ2-7 gives the full variable domain: KAGVTQTPRYLIKTRGQQVTLSCSPISGHRSVSWYQQTPGQGLQFLFEYFSETQRNKGNFPGRFSGRQFSNSRSEMNVSTLELGDSALYLCASSLQVVDYEQYFGPGTRLTVT.

This clone has more than one count but fewer than ten. The chain carries TRBV5-4 and TRBJ2-3; D might be TRBD2 (6 bases). Germline V gene sequence: CDR1 SGHNT, CDR2 YYREEE (reference sequence). With 4 bases removed from V and 6 bases from J, the gap between germline ends came to 12 bases. The CDR3 runs to 13 residues. CDR3 protein: CASSPGSRDTQYF. The CDR3 DNA is TGTGCCAGCAGCCCCGGGAGCCGGGATACGCAGTATTTT.

J is TRBJ1-3 and V is TRBV6-6; TRBD1 is a possible D gene (6 bases). The germline V and J ends were trimmed by 6 bases and 12 bases, with 12 bases remaining between them. This CDR3 spans 11 amino acids. The germline V gene encodes CDR1 MNHNY and CDR2 SVGAGI (reference sequence). This CDR3 is CASRRDIGIYF. CDR3 DNA sequence: TGTGCCAGCAGGAGGGACATTGGCATATATTTT.

The chain links TRBV29-1 to TRBJ2-2; tentative D call: TRBD2 (5 bases). Trimming removed 2 bases from V and 8 bases from J, with 12 bases in between. CDR1 SQVTM and CDR2 ANQGSEA come from the germline V gene. The CDR3 length is 13 residues. The CDR3: CSVEPGRPGELFF. In DNA, the CDR3 is TGCAGCGTTGAACCGGGAAGGCCGGGGGAGCTGTTTTTT.

CDR3 DNA: TGTGCCAGCAGTTTATCCAGGAATAGCAATCAGCCCCAGCATTTT. Residues: CASSLSRNSNQPQHF. V gene TRBV27 combines with J gene TRBJ1-5; D ambiguous. Per the germline V gene, CDR1 is MNHEY and CDR2 is SMNVEV (reference sequence). Trimming cost V 0 bases and J 0 bases, with 6 bases left between them. CDR3 length equals 15 residues.

The chain links TRBV7-2 to TRBJ1-3; no firm D call. Trimming removed 2 bases at V and 2 bases at J, with 10 bases between. In germline, CDR1 is SGHTA, CDR2 FQGNSA. The CDR3 loop spans 15 amino acids. CDR3 protein: CASSLSLAAGNTIYF. As DNA, the CDR3 is TGTGCCAGCAGCTTATCTCTGGCAGCTGGAAACACCATATATTTT.

The chain recombines TRBV7-6 with TRBJ2-1, with 12 bases matching TRBD2. This CDR3 is 15 amino acids long. J was trimmed by 7 bases and V by 5 bases; bases with no gene match: 6. Germline V gene data show CDR1 as SGHVS and CDR2 as FNYEAQ. The CDR3 sequence: CASSHRLAGENEQFF. CDR3 nucleotide sequence: TGTGCCAGCAGCCACCGACTAGCGGGGGAGAATGAGCAGTTCTTC.

This clone was observed a few times. The chain joins TRBV15 to TRBJ2-1; 8 bases align to TRBD1. CDR1 is LNHNV, CDR2 YYDKDF, per germline (reference sequence). This CDR3 has 15 amino acids. Trimming took 2 bases from V and 10 from J; bases not matched to a gene: 10. The CDR3 nucleotides are TGTGCCACCAGCAGAATGGGACAGGTCATCAAGGAGCAGTTCTTC. It translates to CATSRMGQVIKEQFF.

The chain's CDR3 is CAISSGSPESYNEQFF. CDR3 bases: TGTGCCATCAGTAGCGGGAGTCCCGAATCCTACAATGAGCAGTTCTTC. The J gene is TRBJ2-1, the V gene TRBV10-3; 8 nucleotides match TRBD2. Germline V CDR1 and CDR2: ENHRY, SYGVKD. V shed 5 bases and J 1 base; nucleotides not matched to a gene: 7. The CDR3 sequence is 16 residues long.

This clone was observed a handful of times. V is TRBV7-3 and J is TRBJ2-1, with a weak D call TRBD2 (7 bases). The CDR3 runs 16 residues. Trimming removed 4 bases at V and 5 bases at J, with 18 bases between. Germline CDR1 and CDR2: SGHTA and FQGTGA. The chain's CDR3 is CASSWGGPRGNNEQFF. DNA of the CDR3: TGTGCCAGCAGCTGGGGGGGGCCCCGGGGTAACAATGAGCAGTTCTTC. The whole variable domain, remainder taken from reference TRBV7-3 and TRBJ2-1, is GAGVSQTPSNKVTEKGKYVELRCDPISGHTALYWYRQSLGQGPEFLIYFQGTGAADDSGLPNDRFFAVRPEGSVSTLKIQRTERGDSAVYLCASSWGGPRGNNEQFFGPGTRLTVL.

The chain links TRBV27 to TRBJ2-4, with TRBD1 identical over 7 bases. CDR3 length equals 16 residues. Germline CDR1 MNHEY, CDR2 SMNVEV (reference sequence). V lost 6 bases to trimming and J lost 11 bases; unmatched junction nucleotides: 19. The CDR3 region has the DNA TGTGCCAGCAGAACGGGGACAGAGGGCTTGGCAACGGTTCAGTACTTC. Translating it yields CASRTGTEGLATVQYF.

Notes on this clone: Relative to the germline gene, one junction end is altered; a read error may explain this. The chain is built from TRBV7-9 and TRBJ1-3; D remains unclear. The germline V gene encodes CDR1 SEHNR and CDR2 FQNEAQ (reference sequence). CDR3 length: 12 residues. The CDR3 reads CSSSSVGNTIYF. CDR3 bases: TGTTCCAGCAGCTCGGTCGGAAACACCATATATTTT.

V is TRBV7-3 and J is TRBJ2-2; D may be TRBD1 (5 bases). This CDR3 contains 12 residues. CDR1 is SGHTA and CDR2 is FQGTGA in the germline V gene. The germline V and J ends were trimmed by 4 bases and 8 bases, with 8 bases remaining between them. The DNA of the CDR3 is TGTGCCAGCAGCTCAGGGAAAGGGGAGCTGTTTTTT. Translating gives CASSSGKGELFF.

The V call is TRBV21-1, the J call TRBJ2-7; the table calls TRBD1, which could not be checked here. TRBV21-1 is an annotated pseudogene. The CDR3 totals 14 residues. CDR3 nucleotide sequence: TGTGCCAGCAGCGGGGTCAGGGTCACCTACGAGCAGTACTTC. Its protein product is CASSGVRVTYEQYF.

V is TRBV5-4 and J is TRBJ2-5; D remains ambiguous. Trimming removed 4 bases at V and 6 bases at J, with 13 bases between. CDR1 is SGHNT and CDR2 is YYREEE in the germline V gene (reference sequence). CDR3 length: 13 residues. CDR3 nucleotide sequence: TGTGCCAGCAGCCACACGGCGCGGAAGACCCAGTACTTC. Its translation: CASSHTARKTQYF.

This clone has a handful of counts. The V gene is TRBV5-1, the J gene TRBJ2-7, with a possible D match to TRBD2 (7 bases). The CDR3 extends over 15 amino acids. V lost 4 bases and J 7 bases, leaving 21 bases between the germline ends. The germline V gene encodes CDR1 SGHRS and CDR2 YFSETQ. This chain's CDR3 is CASSPAGAISWEQYF. CDR3 in DNA: TGCGCCAGCAGCCCCGCGGGGGCTATCTCGTGGGAGCAGTACTTC.

This clone showed up just a few times. J is TRBJ2-7 and V is TRBV5-8, with TRBD2 matching over 7 bases. Germline CDR1 SGHTS, CDR2 YDEGEE. Losses at the gene ends were 3 bases for V and 6 bases for J; bases not matched to a gene: 6. This CDR3 comprises 13 residues. DNA of the CDR3: TGTGCCAGCAGCTGGAATTGGGGGGGCGAGCAGTACTTC. Translating it yields CASSWNWGGEQYF.

V is TRBV4-3 and J is TRBJ2-1; 8 nucleotides align to TRBD2. The V segment lost 0 bases and the J segment 6 bases; nucleotides outside the gene matches: 13. CDR1 LGHNA and CDR2 YSLEER come from the germline V gene. CDR3 length: 18 amino acids. The CDR3 DNA follows: TGCGCCAGCAGCCAAGAAAATTCAGGTAGCGGGGCCCCCAATGAGCAGTTCTTC. It encodes CASSQENSGSGAPNEQFF.

In this sample, this clone turned up a few times. The chain joins TRBV7-7 to TRBJ2-5, with a possible D match to TRBD1 (5 bases). There are 13 residues in the CDR3. Germline-derived CDR1 and CDR2 are SSHAT and FNYEAQ (reference sequence). The ends were cut back, 1 base at V and 4 bases at J, with 7 bases in the middle. Here the CDR3 reads CASSLGGPETQYF. CDR3 DNA sequence: TGTGCCAGCAGCTTAGGGGGCCCAGAGACCCAGTACTTC. Using reference TRBV7-7 and TRBJ2-5 for the parts outside the CDR3, the full variable domain is GAGVSQSPRYKVTKRGQDVTLRCDPISSHATLYWYQQALGQGPEFLTYFNYEAQPDKSGLPSDRFSAERPEGSISTLTIQRTEQRDSAMYRCASSLGGPETQYFGPGTRLLVL.

V gene TRBV15 combines with J gene TRBJ1-3; 7 bases agree with TRBD1. The CDR3 contains 16 residues. Per the germline V gene, CDR1 is LNHNV and CDR2 is YYDKDF (reference sequence). After removal of 2 bases from V and 3 bases from J, the junction contained 7 bases not matched to a gene. The CDR3 nucleotides are TGTGCCACCAGCAGAACAGGGGTGACTGGTGGAAACACCATATATTTT. It encodes CATSRTGVTGGNTIYF.

This chain joins TRBV9 and TRBJ2-5, with 10 nucleotides matching TRBD1. The DNA matches TRBJ2-7 better at its end, which makes the J call doubtful. Germline values: CDR1 SGDLS, CDR2 YYNGEE. This CDR3 region has 15 residues. DNA of the CDR3: TGTGCCAGCAGCGAGGGGACAGGGGTCGTCTACGAGCAGTACTTC. Translation: CASSEGTGVVYEQYF.

V is TRBV11-3 and J is TRBJ2-3, with D hard to call. This CDR3 region has 13 residues. Germline V lookup: CDR1 SGHNT, CDR2 YENEEA. The V gene lost 1 base and the J gene lost 3 bases, with 5 bases spanning the gap. The CDR3 region has the DNA TGTGCCAGCAGCTTAGGTCGTACAGATACGCAGTATTTT. It yields the protein CASSLGRTDTQYF.

The CDR3 DNA is TGTGCCAGCAGCCCTGGGACTAGCGGGACGGGGGATACGCAGTATTTT. As protein: CASSPGTSGTGDTQYF. The V and J genes are TRBV7-2 and TRBJ2-3; TRBD2 agrees at 13 bases. This CDR3 spans 16 amino acids. The germline V gene encodes CDR1 SGHTA and CDR2 FQGNSA. Losses at the gene ends were 5 bases for V and 6 bases for J; bases not matched to a gene: 8.

There are a few counts of this clone. The chain combines TRBV28 with TRBJ2-3; D gene uncertain. The CDR3 loop spans 12 amino acids. Trimming pared 5 bases from V and 6 bases from J, leaving 9 bases between. The V gene's germline CDR1 is MDHEN and CDR2 SYDVKM. The CDR3 region is CASSLVRDTQYF. Here the CDR3 DNA reads TGTGCCAGCAGTCTCGTCAGGGATACGCAGTATTTT.

The chain couples TRBV6-5 to TRBJ1-5; TRBD1 agrees at 8 bases. The CDR3 has 15 amino acids. V trimming: 5 bases; J trimming: 11 bases; junction bases outside the gene matches: 14. Germline CDR1 is MNHEY and CDR2 is SVGAGI. The CDR3 DNA sequence: TGTGCCAGCAGTGGGGGACAGGCCCTCAAGGGGTCCCAGCATTTT. The encoded protein is CASSGGQALKGSQHF.

This clone came up a few times. The rearrangement uses TRBV5-4 and TRBJ1-4, with TRBD1 identical over 8 bases. The V gene end was trimmed by 0 bases and the J gene end by 8 bases; junction bases not matched to a gene: 9. Germline CDR1 reads SGHNT; CDR2 reads YYREEE (reference sequence). The CDR3 is made up of 16 amino acids. Here the CDR3 DNA reads TGTGCCAGCAGCTTGGACAGGGGGGGTCTGGGAGAAAAACTGTTTTTT. Protein: CASSLDRGGLGEKLFF.